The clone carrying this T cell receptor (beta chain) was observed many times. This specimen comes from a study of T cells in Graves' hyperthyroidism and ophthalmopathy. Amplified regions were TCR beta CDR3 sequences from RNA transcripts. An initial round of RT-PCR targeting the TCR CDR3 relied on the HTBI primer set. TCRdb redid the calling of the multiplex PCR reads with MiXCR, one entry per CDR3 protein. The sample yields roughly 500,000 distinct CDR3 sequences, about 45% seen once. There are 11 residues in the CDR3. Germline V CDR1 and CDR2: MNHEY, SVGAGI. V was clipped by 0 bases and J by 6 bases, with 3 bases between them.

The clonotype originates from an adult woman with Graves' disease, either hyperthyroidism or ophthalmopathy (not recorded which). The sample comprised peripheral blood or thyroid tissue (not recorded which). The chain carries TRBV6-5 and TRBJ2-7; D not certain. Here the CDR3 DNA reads TGTGCCAGCAGTTACTCTGGCGAGCAGTACTTC. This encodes CASSYSGEQYF.